Presented here are 12 T cell receptor beta chains from one specimen sequenced in a study of cytomegalovirus exposure and HLA in healthy donors (dated by TCRdb to about 2017). Library method: the immunoSEQ multiplex PCR assay. In TCRdb, the immuneACCESS table is reduced to in-frame sequences with V and J assigned. These tables do not hold every clone; where another copy was compared, an unresolved V gene accounts for under half, and the others remain unexplained. The sample records 100,000 to 150,000 clones, about nine tenths of which are singletons. The top ten clonotypes cover approximately 1.5% of the sample. Sequenced sample: PBMCs. The receptors shown here come from a man aged 30 to 45 in good health and CMV-seronegative.

This chain connects TRBV5-5 to TRBJ2-1, with TRBD2 matching 10 bases. The CDR3 is 15 amino acids. The V and J ends lost 2 bases and 6 bases, in that order; junction bases with no gene match: 5. The germline gives CDR1 SGHKS, CDR2 YYEKEE (reference sequence). The CDR3 reads CASSFGLAELNEQFF. The CDR3 coding sequence is TGTGCCAGCAGCTTCGGACTAGCGGAACTCAATGAGCAGTTCTTC.

V is TRBV7-2 and J is TRBJ2-7; a weak D match, TRBD2 (5 bases). Trimming shortened V by 2 bases and J by 4 bases, and 18 bases separated the two germline ends. Per germline, CDR1 SGHTA and CDR2 FQGNSA. There are 16 residues in the CDR3. CDR3 sequence (DNA): TGTGCCAGCAGCTTATTTTATATGTGGGGAGCTTACGAGCAGTACTTC. The encoded protein is CASSLFYMWGAYEQYF.

This clone was picked up a small number of times. The chain employs TRBV7-2 and TRBJ1-2, with 8 bases lining up with TRBD1. Trimming at V came to 5 bases and at J to 4 bases, leaving 3 bases not matched to a gene. Germline V gene sequence: CDR1 SGHTA, CDR2 FQGNSA. The length of the CDR3 is 13 residues. For the CDR3, the DNA is TGTGCCAGCAGCCGGGACAGGACCTATGGCTACACCTTC. Translating gives CASSRDRTYGYTF.

The V gene is TRBV27, the J gene TRBJ2-1; 12 bases align to TRBD2. The CDR3 has 15 residues. After removal of 7 bases from V and 5 bases from J, the junction contained 6 bases not matched to a gene. Germline V lookup: CDR1 MNHEY, CDR2 SMNVEV (reference sequence). The CDR3 region is CASIASGRADNEQFF. DNA of the CDR3: TGTGCCAGCATCGCTAGCGGGAGGGCAGACAATGAGCAGTTCTTC.

This clone was detected only once. This sequence joins TRBV7-9 and TRBJ2-1; 7 bases agree with TRBD2. The CDR3 consists of 16 residues. From germline, CDR1 is SEHNR and CDR2 FQNEAQ (reference sequence). Unmatched junction bases numbered 8, after V lost 5 bases and J lost 1 base. This chain's CDR3 is CASSGEGWRSYNEQFF. The CDR3 DNA follows: TGTGCCAGCAGCGGGGAGGGCTGGCGGTCCTACAATGAGCAGTTCTTC.

The CDR3 reads CASNSGRAGLGELFF. The CDR3 DNA sequence: TGTGCCAGCAATAGCGGGAGGGCCGGATTGGGGGAGCTGTTTTTT. This chain connects TRBV6-5 to TRBJ2-2, with 11 bases aligning to TRBD2. CDR3 size: 15 residues. The V segment lost 7 bases and the J segment 8 bases; nucleotides outside the gene matches: 9. Germline CDR1 reads MNHEY; CDR2 reads SVGAGI.

The rearrangement links TRBV6-4 to TRBJ2-2, with a tentative D call TRBD1 (5 bases). Trimming shortened V by 8 bases and J by 5 bases, and 15 bases separated the two germline ends. The germline gives CDR1 MRHNA, CDR2 SNTAGT. CDR3 length equals 14 residues. The DNA for the CDR3 is TGTGCCAGCCAGAGGACACCTGAAACCGGGGAGCTGTTTTTT. Its protein is CASQRTPETGELFF.

The chain has TRBV11-2 and TRBJ2-7, with D possibly being TRBD1 (5 bases). The ends were cut back, 4 bases at V and 3 bases at J, with 16 bases in the middle. The germline CDR1 and CDR2 sequences are SGHAT and FQNNGV. The CDR3 sequence is 15 residues long. The CDR3: CASSSVRNGHYEQYF. CDR3 DNA sequence: TGTGCCAGCAGCTCCGTAAGGAATGGACACTACGAGCAGTACTTC.

This chain connects TRBV2 to TRBJ1-6; 8 bases are a match to TRBD1. The length of the CDR3 is 20 residues. Looked up from germline, CDR1 is SNHLY and CDR2 is FYNNEI. V lost 8 bases, J lost 11 bases, and 29 bases stayed unmatched. The CDR3, as DNA: TGTGCCAGCGGGGGGGACAAAGAAGAGCAACAGGGGGTGTTTTCGCCACCCCTCCACTTT. As protein: CASGGDKEEQQGVFSPPLHF. Full variable domain (missing parts from reference TRBV2 and TRBJ1-6): EPEVTQTPSHQVTQMGQEVILRCVPISNHLYFYWYRQILGQKVEFLVSFYNNEISEKSEIFDDQFSVERPDGSNFTLKIRSTKLEDSAMYFCASGGDKEEQQGVFSPPLHFGNGTRLTVT.

CDR3 DNA: TGTGCCAGCAGTGATGGGGACAGCGGGGAGCTGTTTTTT. Its protein is CASSDGDSGELFF. This chain uses TRBV6-1 with TRBJ2-2; 7 bases line up with TRBD1. J was trimmed by 7 bases and V by 3 bases; bases with no gene match: 2. Germline assignment: CDR1 MNHNS and CDR2 SASEGT. This CDR3 is built from 13 residues.

The V gene is TRBV2, the J gene TRBJ1-1; D remains unclear. Germline loops: CDR1 SNHLY, CDR2 FYNNEI. This CDR3 has 15 residues. The V end lost 6 bases, the J end lost 6 bases, and 20 bases lay between the germline ends. The CDR3 bases are TGTGCCAGCAGGGCCTTAGTAGCGAAGGGCGCTGAAGCTTTCTTT. It translates to CASRALVAKGAEAFF.

The chain has TRBV4-2 and TRBJ2-1; TRBD1 agrees at 7 bases. Looked up from germline, CDR1 is LGHNA and CDR2 is YNFKEQ. V shed 4 bases, J shed 8 bases, and the junction held 11 bases outside the gene matches. This CDR3 has 15 amino acids. The CDR3 DNA reads TGTGCCAGCAGCCTCTCCGGACAGGTGGACGATGAGCAGTTCTTC. It is translated as CASSLSGQVDDEQFF.